What follows are 2 T cell receptor beta chains derived from one specimen sequenced in a study of blood T cell repertoires in COVID-19. Sequencing used immunoSEQ multiplex PCR; TCRdb keeps in-frame clones, though not all of them. In the table there are roughly 46,000 clones, over 75% of which are singletons. Sample: peripheral blood. The source is a human donor with active COVID-19. The donor label of this sample is uncertain.

The chain joins TRBV28 to TRBJ1-4, with D perhaps matching TRBD1 (6 bases). Germline V lookup: CDR1 MDHEN, CDR2 SYDVKM. CDR3 size: 15 residues. Trimming shortened V by 5 bases and J by 8 bases, and 18 bases separated the two germline ends. Here the CDR3 DNA reads TGTGCCAGCAGTCGAACGACAGGTCCGTGGGAAAAACTGTTTTTT. Residues: CASSRTTGPWEKLFF.

The J gene is TRBJ2-3, the V gene TRBV9; D is undetermined. Germline assignment: CDR1 SGDLS and CDR2 YYNGEE. The CDR3 sequence is 15 residues long. Trimming removed 6 bases at V and 3 bases at J, with 17 bases between. The CDR3 DNA reads as TGTGCCAGCACTAAATCGGGTATTCTAACAGATACGCAGTATTTT. Its protein product is CASTKSGILTDTQYF.